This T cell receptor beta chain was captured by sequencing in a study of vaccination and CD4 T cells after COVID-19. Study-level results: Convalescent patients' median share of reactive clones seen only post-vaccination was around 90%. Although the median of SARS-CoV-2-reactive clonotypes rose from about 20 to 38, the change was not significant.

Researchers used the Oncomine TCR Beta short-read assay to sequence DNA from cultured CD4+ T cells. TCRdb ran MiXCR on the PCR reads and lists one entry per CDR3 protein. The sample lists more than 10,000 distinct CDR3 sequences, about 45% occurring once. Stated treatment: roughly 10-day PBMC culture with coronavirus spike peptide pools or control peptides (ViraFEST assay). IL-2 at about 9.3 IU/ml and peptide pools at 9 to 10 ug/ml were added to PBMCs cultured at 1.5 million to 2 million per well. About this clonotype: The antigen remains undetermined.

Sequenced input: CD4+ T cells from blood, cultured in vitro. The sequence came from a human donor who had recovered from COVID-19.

In DNA form, the CDR3 reads TGCAGTGCTAGAGATGGGAGAGTGAGCAATCAGCCCCAGCATTTT. As protein: CSARDGRVSNQPQHF. The chain employs TRBV20-1 and TRBJ1-5; D is unclear. The CDR3 consists of 15 residues. Germline loops: CDR1 DFQATT, CDR2 SNEGSKA (reference sequence). The germline V and J ends were trimmed by 0 bases and 1 base, with 10 bases remaining between them.